One sample yielded the 25 T cell receptor beta chains listed below, sequenced in a study of spatial heterogeneity in lung cancer. Sample time point: sample taken at primary tumor resection. Study results and caveats: The study found that expanded intratumoral alpha and beta TCR counts tracked tumor mutation counts.

These receptors' targets are unknown. Via MiXCR, TCRdb re-called the 5' RACE reads, giving one row per CDR3 protein. The sample lists some 9,300 distinct CDR3 sequences; roughly half were seen once. The sequences come from lung tumor tissue, collected at surgery. Receptors originate from a female donor with early-stage non-small cell lung cancer.

About this clonotype: In a library made to pick up alpha chains, this beta chain is a stray read with a size that means little. This chain connects TRBV30 to TRBJ2-7; the D is unclear. CDR1 and CDR2 from the germline V gene are GTSNPN and SVGIG (reference sequence). This CDR3 contains 13 residues. V lost 2 bases, J lost 1 base, and 9 bases lay in between. CDR3 residues: CAWSRRHSYEQYF. CDR3 sequence (DNA): TGTGCCTGGAGTCGCAGGCATTCCTACGAGCAGTACTTC.

Concerning this clonotype: Since it is a stray read in a library aimed at alpha chains, this beta chain has a size that is not meaningful. V gene TRBV5-1 combines with J gene TRBJ2-3; no clear D. CDR1 and CDR2 (germline): SGHRS, YFSETQ. V lost 2 bases and J lost 1, with 11 bases in between. The CDR3 runs 15 residues. CDR3 sequence reads: CASSFLDSRTDTQYF. In DNA form, the CDR3 reads TGCGCCAGCAGCTTCCTCGACTCTCGCACAGATACGCAGTATTTT.

To note about this clonotype: With the library built for alpha chains, this beta chain is off target and its frequency is not meaningful. J is TRBJ1-2 and V is TRBV4-3, with D tentatively TRBD1 (5 bases). Germline V gene lookup returns CDR1 LGHNA and CDR2 YSLEER. The germline V and J ends were trimmed by 1 base and 5 bases, with 17 bases remaining between them. CDR3 length equals 16 residues. Here the CDR3 reads CASSQGPGDRDYGYTF. The DNA of the CDR3 is TGCGCCAGCAGCCAAGGACCGGGGGATCGGGATTATGGCTACACCTTC.

Comments on this clonotype: This beta chain was picked up by a library intended for alpha chains and is off target, so its count carries little meaning. The J gene is TRBJ1-1, the V gene TRBV12-3 or TRBV12-4, with a possible D match to TRBD1 (5 bases). V was clipped by 7 bases and J by 8 bases, with 14 bases between them. This CDR3 comprises 12 residues. For the CDR3, the DNA is TGTGCCAGCACTGGAATGGGGACGGAAGCTTTCTTT. Translation: CASTGMGTEAFF.

This clonotype qualifies as large. The size of this beta chain means little, since it is a stray read in a library made for alpha chains. The chain couples TRBV6-1 to TRBJ2-1, with 8 nucleotides matching TRBD2. There are 15 residues in the CDR3. Germline values: CDR1 MNHNS, CDR2 SASEGT. Trimming removed 8 bases from V and 1 base from J; junction bases left unmatched: 7. CDR3 DNA: TGTGCCAGCTATACGAGCGGGAGATCCTACAATGAGCAGTTCTTC. This encodes CASYTSGRSYNEQFF.

On this clonotype itself: Being off target in a library aimed at alpha chains, this beta chain has a size of little meaning. V gene TRBV11-3 combines with J gene TRBJ2-3; D ambiguous. The V and J ends lost 3 bases and 2 bases respectively, with 15 bases between them. Per germline, CDR1 SGHNT and CDR2 YENEEA. The CDR3 has 16 residues. The CDR3 sequence is CASSFGLRTTTDTQYF. In nucleotides, the CDR3 is TGTGCCAGCAGCTTCGGTTTAAGGACCACCACAGATACGCAGTATTTT.

Turning to this clonotype: The library was designed around alpha chains, so this beta chain is a stray read whose abundance carries little weight. CDR3 bases: TGTGCCAGCAGTTATAAGCGGGGGGAATTAGAGACCCAGTACTTC. Its translation is CASSYKRGELETQYF. V gene TRBV12-3 or TRBV12-4 combines with J gene TRBJ2-5; the match to TRBD2 covers 9 bases. This CDR3 is built from 15 residues. The trim removed 4 bases at V and 4 bases at J, leaving 7 bases unmatched.

Comment on this clonotype: The size of this beta chain means little, since it is a stray read in a library made for alpha chains. The J gene is TRBJ2-7, the V gene TRBV2, with D possibly being TRBD1 (6 bases). V was cut by 4 bases and J by 1 base, with 11 bases left in between. Per germline, CDR1 SNHLY and CDR2 FYNNEI. The CDR3 totals 14 residues. CDR3: CASSGQDQSYEQYF. In nucleotides, the CDR3 is TGTGCCAGCAGTGGACAGGATCAGTCCTACGAGCAGTACTTC.

Details on this clonotype: This beta chain turned up in a library designed for alpha chains; as an off-target read, its abundance says little. The chain joins TRBV27 to TRBJ1-6; the D is unclear. V lost 2 bases to trimming and J lost 8 bases, with 7 bases between them. From germline, CDR1 is MNHEY and CDR2 SMNVEV (reference sequence). The CDR3 runs 13 residues. The CDR3 spells CASSLKGDSPLHF. In DNA form, the CDR3 reads TGTGCCAGCAGTTTAAAGGGAGATTCACCCCTCCACTTT.

In the case of this clonotype: The junction and the germline gene differ at one end; a read error may be behind it. This beta chain was picked up by a library intended for alpha chains and is off target, so its count carries little meaning. The chain couples TRBV14 to TRBJ2-2, with D possibly TRBD2 on 5 matching bases. The CDR3 is 13 residues long. Germline CDR1 is SGHDN and CDR2 is FVKESK. CDR3 sequence: CASSQVFTGELFF. In DNA form, the CDR3 reads TGTGCCAGCAGCCAAGTATTTACCGGGGAGTTGTTTTTT.

A word on this clonotype: This beta chain is a stray read from a library made for alpha chains; its abundance is not meaningful. The chain recombines TRBV9 with TRBJ1-4, with a weak D call TRBD1 (5 bases). The CDR3 spans 14 residues. V lost 4 bases and J 8 bases, leaving 15 bases between the germline ends. The germline V gene has CDR1 SGDLS and CDR2 YYNGEE. The CDR3, as DNA: TGTGCCAGCAGCCCCCAGCCGGGGCGGGAAAAACTGTTTTTT. Translation gives CASSPQPGREKLFF.

There are a few counts of this clonotype. This beta chain appears as a stray read in a library generated for alpha chains; its size is not informative. This sequence joins TRBV3-1 and TRBJ2-7; 9 bases map to TRBD2. CDR3 length: 17 amino acids. The V gene end was trimmed by 4 bases and the J gene end by 2 bases; junction bases not matched to a gene: 12. The germline gives CDR1 LGHDT, CDR2 YNNKEL (reference sequence). CDR3 region: CASSRPNLAGRPYEQYF. The CDR3 DNA sequence: TGTGCCAGCAGCCGACCTAACCTAGCGGGGCGCCCCTACGAGCAGTACTTC.

As regards this clonotype: This beta chain is an unintended read in a library built for alpha chains; its size means little. As DNA, the CDR3 is TGTGCCAGCAGTCCCCTCGTTTATCGGGGGTCCGGATCTAGCACAGATACGCAGTATTTT. Protein: CASSPLVYRGSGSSTDTQYF. The gene calls are TRBV28 and TRBJ2-3; tentatively, D is TRBD2 (6 bases). With 5 bases removed from V and 0 bases from J, the gap between germline ends came to 27 bases. There are 20 residues in the CDR3. Germline CDR1 MDHEN, CDR2 SYDVKM. The variable domain in full, with the rest retrieved from reference TRBV28 and TRBJ2-3, is DVKVTQSSRYLVKRTGEKVFLECVQDMDHENMFWYRQDPGLGLRLIYFSYDVKMKEKGDIPEGYSVSREKKERFSLILESASTNQTSMYLCASSPLVYRGSGSSTDTQYFGPGTRLTVL.

As concerns this clonotype: This beta chain is off target for a library built for alpha chains, so its abundance means little. The chain uses TRBV6-1 and TRBJ1-6; a weak D match, TRBD1 (5 bases). The CDR3 is 15 amino acids. The V and J ends lost 0 bases and 10 bases respectively, with 13 bases between them. Germline CDR1 reads MNHNS; CDR2 reads SASEGT. The CDR3 DNA sequence: TGTGCCAGCAGTGAAGCGCGCGGGGCTAGGTCACCCCTCCACTTT. Translating gives CASSEARGARSPLHF.

Worth noting for this clonotype: This beta chain is a stray sequence in a library constructed for alpha chains; its clone size is not meaningful. The V call is TRBV20-1, the J call TRBJ1-1; 8 bases align to TRBD1. Germline V lookup: CDR1 DFQATT, CDR2 SNEGSKA (reference sequence). This CDR3 has 17 amino acids. J gave up 5 bases and V 6 bases, and 20 bases lay outside the gene matches. CDR3 bases: TGCAGTGCAGTATCCGGTCAGGGGGCGGGTGCTCGTACTGAAGCTTTCTTT. Translating it yields CSAVSGQGAGARTEAFF.

A remark on this clonotype: This beta chain is off target for a library built for alpha chains, so its abundance means little. The chain employs TRBV7-2 and TRBJ2-3, with 7 bases identical to TRBD2. CDR3 length: 15 residues. Trimming took 6 bases from V and 2 from J; bases not matched to a gene: 8. Per germline, CDR1 SGHTA and CDR2 FQGNSA. CDR3 DNA sequence: TGTGCCAGCAGTTCAACTAGCGACTACACAGATACGCAGTATTTT. Its protein product is CASSSTSDYTDTQYF. Full variable domain (rest looked up from reference TRBV7-2 and TRBJ2-3): GAGVSQSPSNKVTEKGKDVELRCDPISGHTALYWYRQSLGQGLEFLIYFQGNSAPDKSGLPSDRFSAERTGGSVSTLTIQRTQQEDSAVYLCASSSTSDYTDTQYFGPGTRLTVL.

Remarks on this clonotype: This beta chain is a stray read from a library made for alpha chains; its abundance is not meaningful. The CDR3 nucleotides read TGTGCCAGCAGTTCCCCGGGTCGAGGGAAATTGAACACTGAAGCTTTCTTT. Translated, it gives CASSSPGRGKLNTEAFF. This chain connects TRBV6-5 to TRBJ1-1; D is unresolved. Germline CDR1 reads MNHEY; CDR2 reads SVGAGI. The V and J ends lost 4 bases and 0 bases respectively, with 18 bases between them. The CDR3 loop spans 17 amino acids.

A remark on this clonotype: This beta chain slipped into a library made for alpha chains as a stray read, so its size is not meaningful. This chain uses TRBV11-2 with TRBJ2-3; D ambiguous. The CDR3 length is 13 residues. V lost 6 bases to trimming and J lost 0 bases, with 7 bases between them. Germline V gene data show CDR1 as SGHAT and CDR2 as FQNNGV. The CDR3 loop is CASRKLSTDTQYF. CDR3 DNA: TGTGCCAGCAGGAAACTGAGCACAGATACGCAGTATTTT.

This clonotype occurred a few times. This beta chain represents an off-target read in a library built for alpha chains; its size is of limited meaning. CDR3 in DNA: TGCAGTGCTAGAGACGGGCGGGGAGAGTACTTC. This gives the protein CSARDGRGEYF. This sequence joins TRBV20-1 and TRBJ2-7, with D perhaps TRBD2 (6 bases). Germline V CDR1 and CDR2: DFQATT, SNEGSKA (reference sequence). The CDR3 totals 11 residues. Between the trimmed V and J ends, which lost 0 bases and 11 bases, there was a span of 11 bases.

Worth noting for this clonotype: The library was built for alpha chains, so this beta chain is an off-target read and its size means little. The V call is TRBV20-1, the J call TRBJ2-3; 13 positions match TRBD2. Germline lookup yields CDR1 DFQATT and CDR2 SNEGSKA (reference sequence). CDR3 length: 16 residues. The ends lost 3 bases at V and 5 bases at J; junction bases unmatched: 8. DNA of the CDR3: TGCAGTGCTAGGACCCCGGGACTAGCGGGAATAGATACGCAGTATTTT. Amino acid sequence: CSARTPGLAGIDTQYF.

Concerning this clonotype: Found in a library prepared for alpha chains, this beta chain is an off-target read, and its abundance has little meaning. This chain connects TRBV2 to TRBJ2-4; D gene ambiguous. This CDR3 spans 14 amino acids. V was pared by 4 bases and J by 6 bases, with 13 bases between. CDR1 is SNHLY, CDR2 FYNNEI, per germline. The CDR3, as DNA: TGTGCCAGCAGTGGAACCATTGGTTTAAACATTCAGTACTTC. Translation: CASSGTIGLNIQYF.

This clonotype was seen a few times. The library was built for alpha chains, so this beta chain is an off-target read and its size means little. This chain joins TRBV20-1 and TRBJ2-3, with 7 bases that match TRBD1. Germline CDR1 is DFQATT and CDR2 is SNEGSKA (reference sequence). V shed 3 bases and J 8 bases; nucleotides not matched to a gene: 5. CDR3 length: 12 amino acids. CDR3 sequence reads: CSASAGGGTQYF. In nucleotides, the CDR3 is TGCAGTGCTAGCGCAGGGGGTGGTACGCAGTATTTT.

With regard to this clonotype: This beta chain represents an off-target read in a library built for alpha chains; its size is of limited meaning. The rearrangement joins TRBV28 to TRBJ1-2; 11 bases fit TRBD1. Losses at the gene ends were 5 bases for V and 8 bases for J; bases not matched to a gene: 10. CDR3 size: 15 residues. The germline CDR1 and CDR2 sequences are MDHEN and SYDVKM. Written as DNA, the CDR3 is TGTGCCAGCAGTCCCTGGGACAGGGGGAGCTTGGGCTACACCTTC. It codes for CASSPWDRGSLGYTF.

Worth noting for this clonotype: Since it is a stray read in a library aimed at alpha chains, this beta chain has a size that is not meaningful. The chain employs TRBV27 and TRBJ1-2; 11 nucleotides agree with TRBD1. J lost 8 bases, V lost 6 bases, and 11 bases had no gene match. The CDR3 contains 15 residues. Germline CDR1 MNHEY, CDR2 SMNVEV (reference sequence). Here the CDR3 reads CASRVVGTGGRGYTF. CDR3 coding DNA: TGTGCCAGCAGAGTGGTGGGGACAGGGGGTCGGGGCTACACCTTC.

This clonotype was recorded once. The library was designed around alpha chains, so this beta chain is a stray read whose abundance carries little weight. V and J are TRBV20-1 and TRBJ1-6; D is possibly TRBD1 (6 bases). Germline V gene data show CDR1 as DFQATT and CDR2 as SNEGSKA (reference sequence). Trimming removed 0 bases at V and 9 bases at J, with 21 bases between. The CDR3 consists of 17 residues. Written as DNA, the CDR3 is TGCAGTGCTAGAGATCCGTACAGGGTATCGAGGATTTCACCCCTCCACTTT. Amino acid sequence: CSARDPYRVSRISPLHF.